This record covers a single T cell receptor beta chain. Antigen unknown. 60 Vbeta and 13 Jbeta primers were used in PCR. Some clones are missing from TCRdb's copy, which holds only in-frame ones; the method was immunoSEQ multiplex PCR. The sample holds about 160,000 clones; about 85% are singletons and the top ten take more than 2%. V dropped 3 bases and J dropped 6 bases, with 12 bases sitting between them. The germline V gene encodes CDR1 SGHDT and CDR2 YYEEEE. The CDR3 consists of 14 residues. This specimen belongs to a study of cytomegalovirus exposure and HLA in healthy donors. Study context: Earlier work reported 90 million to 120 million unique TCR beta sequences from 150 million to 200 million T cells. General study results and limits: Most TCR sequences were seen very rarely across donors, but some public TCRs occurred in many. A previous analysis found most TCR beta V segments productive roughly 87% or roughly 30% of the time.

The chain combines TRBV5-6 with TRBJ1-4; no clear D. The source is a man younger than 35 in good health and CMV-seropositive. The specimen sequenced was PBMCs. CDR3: CASSWEGGDEKLFF. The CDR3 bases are TGTGCCAGCAGCTGGGAGGGAGGTGATGAAAAACTGTTTTTT.